Below, 23 T cell receptor beta chains from the same sample are listed, as sequenced in a study of PD-L1 blockade in urothelial cancer (dated by TCRdb to 2016 to 2017). The sample's time point label is to be understood as: pretreatment peripheral blood. Libraries were made using the immunoSEQ multiplex PCR assay. TCRdb retrieved this table from immuneACCESS and kept in-frame rearrangements only. Not all clones are present; in checked studies, unresolved V genes account for under half, and no reason is known for the remainder. The sample table holds tens of thousands of clones, of which 65% to 90% were seen once. Clones ranked in the top ten supply 3.2% of the sample. Here the sequenced sample was PBMCs, taken around atezolizumab (anti-PD-L1) treatment. These receptors were obtained from a man between 65 and 85 years old with urothelial cancer.

The J gene is TRBJ1-1, the V gene TRBV9, with D unresolved. V lost 4 bases and J lost 1, with 8 bases in between. The germline V gene has CDR1 SGDLS and CDR2 YYNGEE. The CDR3 sequence is 13 residues long. CDR3 DNA sequence: TGTGCCAGCAGCACTCTTGAGAACACTGAAGCTTTCTTT. Its translation is CASSTLENTEAFF.

V usage is TRBV30 and J usage is TRBJ1-5; possible D gene TRBD1, 6 bases. V gave up 0 bases and J gave up 4 bases, with 10 bases separating them. Germline values: CDR1 GTSNPN, CDR2 SVGIG (reference sequence). The CDR3 sequence is 14 residues long. As DNA, the CDR3 is TGTGCCTGGAGTGTAGGGACACAAAATCAGCCCCAGCATTTT. Its protein is CAWSVGTQNQPQHF.

V and J are TRBV15 and TRBJ2-1; unclear D gene. Germline V lookup: CDR1 LNHNV, CDR2 YYDKDF (reference sequence). V shed 0 bases and J shed 3 bases, with 9 bases lying between them. The CDR3 totals 15 residues. The CDR3 reads CATSRDNSFYNEQFF. DNA of the CDR3: TGTGCCACCAGCAGAGATAACAGCTTCTACAATGAGCAGTTCTTC.

This clone has just one count. The chain joins TRBV2 to TRBJ1-5; no clear D gene. Trimming took off 8 bases at V and 2 bases at J, with 7 bases between the two ends. Germline CDR1 SNHLY, CDR2 FYNNEI. The CDR3 is 12 amino acids. For the CDR3, the DNA is TGTGCCAGCTCAACGGGCAATCAGCCCCAGCATTTT. This encodes CASSTGNQPQHF.

This clone was counted many times. This chain links TRBV4-1 with TRBJ2-5; D unclear. V gave up 1 base and J gave up 1 base, with 10 bases separating them. The CDR3 consists of 15 residues. Germline loops: CDR1 MGHRA, CDR2 YSYEKL. This CDR3 reads CASSQVGSTQETQYF. CDR3 sequence (DNA): TGCGCCAGCAGCCAAGTCGGTTCTACCCAAGAGACCCAGTACTTC.

This rearrangement joins TRBV6-5 to TRBJ1-2, with D uncertain. V was shortened by 4 bases and J by 6 bases, with 15 bases between the two germline ends. The germline V gene has CDR1 MNHEY and CDR2 SVGAGI. The CDR3 loop spans 14 amino acids. In DNA, the CDR3 is TGTGCCAGCAGTTCCCCCGATATAACGGATGGCTACACCTTC. Protein sequence: CASSSPDITDGYTF.

The chain carries TRBV6-1 and TRBJ2-2; D is unclear. The CDR3 loop spans 12 amino acids. Germline V gene data show CDR1 as MNHNS and CDR2 as SASEGT. V was shortened by 2 bases and J by 7 bases, with 5 bases between the two germline ends. CDR3 in DNA: TGTGCCAGCAGTGAACTAGTCGGGGAGCTGTTTTTT. Translating it yields CASSELVGELFF.

This rearrangement joins TRBV18 to TRBJ1-5; 8 bases fit TRBD1. Trimming took 2 bases from V and 7 from J; bases not matched to a gene: 4. CDR1 is KGHSH, CDR2 LQKENI, per germline. The CDR3 length is 14 residues. This CDR3 is CASSPSGGGQPQHF. For the CDR3, the DNA is TGTGCCAGCTCACCATCAGGGGGCGGACAGCCCCAGCATTTT.

J is TRBJ2-3 and V is TRBV18, with 9 positions matching TRBD2. V lost 6 bases and J lost 1; bases outside the gene matches: 8. The CDR3 spans 16 residues. Germline V gene data show CDR1 as KGHSH and CDR2 as LQKENI. The CDR3 loop reads CASSRRASGGTDTQYF. Written as DNA, the CDR3 is TGTGCCAGCTCCCGTCGGGCTAGCGGGGGCACAGATACGCAGTATTTT.

In its sample, this clone was seen a few times. V and J are TRBV18 and TRBJ2-2; TRBD2 agrees at 10 bases. After removal of 6 bases from V and 3 bases from J, the junction contained 4 bases not matched to a gene. The CDR3 contains 15 residues. CDR1 and CDR2 from the germline V gene are KGHSH and LQKENI. CDR3 sequence reads: CASSPLAGDTGELFF. CDR3 bases: TGTGCCAGCTCCCCTCTAGCGGGGGACACCGGGGAGCTGTTTTTT.

V usage is TRBV18 and J usage is TRBJ2-7; possible D gene TRBD1, 5 bases. V lost 3 bases and J lost 3, with 6 bases in between. This CDR3 spans 12 amino acids. CDR1 is KGHSH and CDR2 is LQKENI in the germline V gene. The CDR3 sequence is CASSPDNYEQYF. The CDR3 region has the DNA TGTGCCAGCTCACCGGACAACTACGAGCAGTACTTC.

The J gene is TRBJ2-7, the V gene TRBV6-1, with D perhaps matching TRBD1 (5 bases). The germline V and J ends were trimmed by 2 bases and 12 bases, with 23 bases remaining between them. Germline CDR1 and CDR2: MNHNS and SASEGT. The CDR3 spans 15 residues. The CDR3 DNA reads as TGTGCCAGCAGTGAACTGCAGGGATGGGAACTACGACGGTACTTC. This sequence encodes CASSELQGWELRRYF.

This chain connects TRBV28 to TRBJ2-1, with 11 bases fitting TRBD1. Germline-derived CDR1 and CDR2 are MDHEN and SYDVKM. The CDR3 is 15 amino acids. Trimming at V came to 6 bases and at J to 4 bases, leaving 5 bases not matched to a gene. CDR3 nucleotides: TGTGCCAGCAGCGGGGACAGGGGGGGATACAATGAGCAGTTCTTC. This translates into CASSGDRGGYNEQFF.

The chain combines TRBV4-1 with TRBJ2-2; perhaps TRBD1 as D (6 bases). V was shortened by 6 bases and J by 3 bases, with 11 bases between the two germline ends. This CDR3 contains 14 residues. In germline, CDR1 is MGHRA, CDR2 YSYEKL. CDR3: CASRYDRYTGELFF. The CDR3 DNA sequence: TGCGCCAGCAGGTACGACAGGTACACCGGGGAGCTGTTTTTT.

The V gene is TRBV2, the J gene TRBJ2-5; 9 nucleotides align to TRBD1. The CDR3 is 14 amino acids. Germline V gene lookup returns CDR1 SNHLY and CDR2 FYNNEI. Trimming removed 7 bases from V and 4 bases from J; junction bases left unmatched: 7. The CDR3 region is CASNPGTGIETQYF. In DNA form, the CDR3 reads TGTGCCAGCAACCCCGGGACAGGGATAGAGACCCAGTACTTC.

The chain employs TRBV7-9 and TRBJ2-7; D is perhaps TRBD2 (5 bases). The CDR3 spans 18 residues. Deletions cut 5 bases from V and 0 bases from J, with 23 bases between. Germline V lookup: CDR1 SEHNR, CDR2 FQNEAQ (reference sequence). The CDR3 DNA reads TGTGCCAGCAGCGACGACACCCAAAGGACGGGGATCTCCTACGAGCAGTACTTC. It encodes CASSDDTQRTGISYEQYF. Based on the CDR3 plus reference TRBV7-9 and TRBJ2-7, the full variable domain is DTGVSQNPRHKITKRGQNVTFRCDPISEHNRLYWYRQTLGQGPEFLTYFQNEAQLEKSRLLSDRFSAERPKGSFSTLEIQRTEQGDSAMYLCASSDDTQRTGISYEQYFGPGTRLTVT.

The V call is TRBV20-1, the J call TRBJ1-1, with D hard to call. Trimming cost V 6 bases and J 1 base, with 6 bases left between them. Germline loops: CDR1 DFQATT, CDR2 SNEGSKA (reference sequence). CDR3 length: 11 amino acids. As DNA, the CDR3 is TGCAGTGCGAGACAGAACACTGAAGCTTTCTTT. Amino acids: CSARQNTEAFF.

V gene TRBV27 combines with J gene TRBJ1-5, with TRBD1 identical over 12 bases. The germline V gene encodes CDR1 MNHEY and CDR2 SMNVEV (reference sequence). J was trimmed by 7 bases and V by 6 bases; bases with no gene match: 7. The CDR3 is 15 amino acids. The CDR3 reads CASRSGTGGEQPQHF. CDR3 DNA sequence: TGTGCCAGCAGATCCGGGACAGGGGGCGAACAGCCCCAGCATTTT.

CDR3 in amino acids: CASSQPGQGQETQYF. The DNA for the CDR3 is TGTGCCAGCAGCCAACCGGGACAGGGACAAGAGACCCAGTACTTC. J is TRBJ2-5 and V is TRBV5-4; 9 nucleotides agree with TRBD1. The V segment lost 4 bases and the J segment 2 bases; nucleotides outside the gene matches: 6. The germline gives CDR1 SGHNT, CDR2 YYREEE (reference sequence). The CDR3 consists of 15 residues.

The CDR3 DNA follows: TGCGCCAGCAGCTTGCTAAGGACTAGCAATGAGCAGTTCTTC. This gives the protein CASSLLRTSNEQFF. This sequence joins TRBV5-1 and TRBJ2-1, with 7 bases fitting TRBD2. The CDR3 contains 14 residues. Trimming cost V 1 base and J 6 bases; bases outside gene matches: 4. Per the germline V gene, CDR1 is SGHRS and CDR2 is YFSETQ. The full variable domain, its missing parts supplied by reference TRBV5-1 and TRBJ2-1, is KAGVTQTPRYLIKTRGQQVTLSCSPISGHRSVSWYQQTPGQGLQFLFEYFSETQRNKGNFPGRFSGRQFSNSRSEMNVSTLELGDSALYLCASSLLRTSNEQFFGPGTRLTVL.

This rearrangement joins TRBV7-9 to TRBJ1-3; D gene unclear. The V and J ends lost 1 base and 3 bases respectively, with 7 bases between them. The germline V gene has CDR1 SEHNR and CDR2 FQNEAQ (reference sequence). The CDR3 contains 14 residues. CDR3 nucleotide sequence: TGTGCCAGCAGCTTAGACTTATATGGAAACACCATATATTTT. It codes for CASSLDLYGNTIYF.

This sequence joins TRBV5-1 and TRBJ1-2; unclear D gene. The germline V gene has CDR1 SGHRS and CDR2 YFSETQ. The V gene lost 2 bases and the J gene lost 1 base, with 6 bases spanning the gap. The CDR3 has 13 residues. Here the CDR3 DNA reads TGCGCCAGCAGCTTTACTGTTAACTATGGCTACACCTTC. Amino acids: CASSFTVNYGYTF.

The chain is built from TRBV2 and TRBJ2-3; 7 nucleotides align to TRBD2. The CDR3 consists of 15 residues. Germline lookup yields CDR1 SNHLY and CDR2 FYNNEI. J lost 0 bases, V lost 4 bases, and 4 bases had no gene match. The CDR3 loop is CASSVGSGSTDTQYF. The CDR3 nucleotides read TGTGCCAGCAGTGTGGGTAGCGGGAGCACAGATACGCAGTATTTT.